Following are 5 T cell receptor beta chains from one sample sequenced in a study of T cell responses to AZD1222 COVID-19 vaccine. Profiled with immunoSEQ multiplex PCR; TCRdb holds only in-frame clones, not every one. The table includes approximately 100,000 clones, over 85% detected once. Here the sequenced sample was peripheral blood, taken on day 0 of AZD1222 vaccination. Receptor source: an adult in good health.

The chain recombines TRBV6-2 or TRBV6-3 with TRBJ1-5; D is unclear. Germline V CDR1 and CDR2: MNHEY, SVGEGT. The CDR3 is 16 amino acids. The germline V and J ends were trimmed by 4 bases and 3 bases, with 16 bases remaining between them. The CDR3 bases are TGTGCCAGCAGTTGGGCGGGGTTATCCTCCAATCAGCCCCAGCATTTT. This encodes CASSWAGLSSNQPQHF.

The chain joins TRBV7-3 to TRBJ2-7; D might be TRBD2 (6 bases). The germline V and J ends were trimmed by 4 bases and 6 bases, with 13 bases remaining between them. CDR1 and CDR2 from the germline V gene are SGHTA and FQGTGA. This CDR3 has 13 amino acids. The DNA for the CDR3 is TGTGCCAGCAGCTCACGTGGGGAGGCCGAGCAGTACTTC. As protein: CASSSRGEAEQYF.

The rearrangement uses TRBV7-8 and TRBJ1-2, with 8 bases matching TRBD1. Germline CDR1 is SGHVS and CDR2 is FQNEAQ. V lost 1 base, J lost 8 bases, and 6 bases stayed unmatched. The CDR3 has 14 residues. In DNA, the CDR3 is TGTGCCAGCAGCTTAGAGGACAGGGTGGGAGGCTACACCTTC. It encodes CASSLEDRVGGYTF.

The V call is TRBV7-2, the J call TRBJ1-3, with D maybe TRBD1 (5 bases). The CDR3 is 18 residues long. In germline, CDR1 is SGHTA, CDR2 FQGNSA. V lost 1 base to trimming and J lost 2 bases, with 18 bases between them. CDR3 sequence: CASSLELAGLAAGNTIYF. The CDR3, as DNA: TGTGCCAGCAGCTTAGAGTTGGCGGGACTGGCCGCTGGAAACACCATATATTTT.

J is TRBJ2-1 and V is TRBV5-4, with D maybe TRBD1 (6 bases). V lost 10 bases and J lost 7, with 21 bases in between. This CDR3 is built from 14 residues. Germline V gene sequence: CDR1 SGHNT, CDR2 YYREEE (reference sequence). The CDR3 coding sequence is TGTGCCTGCTCAAGAGGGACAAATAAAAATGAGCAGTTCTTC. Its protein is CACSRGTNKNEQFF.